One sample yielded the 27 T cell receptor beta chains listed below, sequenced in a study of shared clonotypes between healthy human individuals. Produced via immunoSEQ multiplex PCR; TCRdb's table is partial and in-frame only. Of 2 million to 3 million clones listed, more than 85% are singletons. The sample consisted of naive CD4+ T cells from PBMCs. Subset here: CD45RA+ positively selected. These receptors came from a man aged 18 to 30 in good health. Some clones in this sample may be carry-over from other donors' samples.

The chain links TRBV11-2 to TRBJ2-7; D possibly corresponds to TRBD2 (5 bases). The V end lost 4 bases, the J end lost 2 bases, and 9 bases lay between the germline ends. CDR3 length: 13 amino acids. Looked up from germline, CDR1 is SGHAT and CDR2 is FQNNGV. The CDR3 here is CASSSDGTYEQYF. The CDR3 DNA is TGTGCCAGCAGCTCCGACGGGACCTACGAGCAGTACTTC.

This clone showed up just a few times. The identical CDR3 is also encoded by other nucleotide sequences in the sample. The V and J genes are TRBV28 and TRBJ1-1; D call uncertain. Looked up from germline, CDR1 is MDHEN and CDR2 is SYDVKM. V was clipped by 7 bases and J by 2 bases, with 8 bases between them. The CDR3 sequence is 12 residues long. CDR3 sequence (DNA): TGTGCCAGCACGCCACGCAACACTGAAGCTTTCTTT. Its translation is CASTPRNTEAFF.

The V and J genes are TRBV2 and TRBJ2-1; a possible D gene is TRBD2 (5 bases). The CDR3 runs to 15 residues. CDR1 and CDR2 from the germline V gene are SNHLY and FYNNEI. Trimming shortened V by 7 bases and J by 5 bases, and 18 bases separated the two germline ends. The CDR3 DNA sequence: TGTGCCAGCACCGAGGGCCAGAGAAAAAACAATGAGCAGTTCTTC. Its protein is CASTEGQRKNNEQFF.

A remark on this clone: Within the sample, other DNA sequences also encode this same CDR3. This chain connects TRBV7-2 to TRBJ1-1; D remains unclear. Germline V lookup: CDR1 SGHTA, CDR2 FQGNSA. CDR3 size: 13 residues. The V end lost 5 bases, the J end lost 0 bases, and 7 bases lay between the germline ends. CDR3 sequence reads: CASSPTVNTEAFF. In nucleotides, the CDR3 is TGTGCCAGCAGCCCGACGGTGAACACTGAAGCTTTCTTT.

The chain links TRBV28 to TRBJ1-5; no clear D. Looked up from germline, CDR1 is MDHEN and CDR2 is SYDVKM. This CDR3 is built from 16 residues. The V end was cut by 0 bases, the J end by 6 bases, with 15 bases between. DNA of the CDR3: TGTGCCAGCAGTTTATGGTTTTCGCCCGACGGTCAGCCCCAGCATTTT. It translates to CASSLWFSPDGQPQHF.

The chain has TRBV7-9 and TRBJ2-7; 8 nucleotides agree with TRBD1. This CDR3 region has 14 residues. V lost 5 bases, J lost 2 bases, and 5 bases stayed unmatched. The germline gives CDR1 SEHNR, CDR2 FQNEAQ (reference sequence). CDR3 residues: CASSEQGVAYEQYF. In nucleotides, the CDR3 is TGTGCCAGCAGCGAACAGGGGGTAGCCTACGAGCAGTACTTC.

The rearrangement uses TRBV5-4 and TRBJ1-2; 9 positions match TRBD1. Trimming cost V 0 bases and J 5 bases; bases outside gene matches: 5. CDR1 SGHNT and CDR2 YYREEE come from the germline V gene (reference sequence). This CDR3 spans 15 amino acids. The CDR3 loop is CASSLVGGTGYGYTF. In nucleotides, the CDR3 is TGTGCCAGCAGCTTGGTCGGTGGGACAGGGTATGGCTACACCTTC.

The genes are TRBV7-9 and TRBJ1-1, with 8 bases aligning to TRBD1. V lost 5 bases to trimming and J lost 4 bases; unmatched junction nucleotides: 3. The CDR3 sequence is 13 residues long. CDR1 and CDR2 (germline): SEHNR, FQNEAQ (reference sequence). The CDR3 reads CASSQDRVTEAFF. The CDR3 DNA reads TGTGCCAGCAGCCAGGACAGGGTCACTGAAGCTTTCTTT.

This rearrangement joins TRBV5-1 to TRBJ2-5, with 8 nucleotides matching TRBD1. The V gene's germline CDR1 is SGHRS and CDR2 YFSETQ. The CDR3 is made up of 14 amino acids. After removal of 3 bases from V and 5 bases from J, the junction contained 6 bases not matched to a gene. CDR3: CASSSAGGTETQYF. The CDR3 DNA is TGCGCCAGCAGCTCCGCAGGGGGCACGGAGACCCAGTACTTC.

This clone was seen only a few times. This chain uses TRBV5-1 with TRBJ1-1, with a weak D call TRBD1 (5 bases). The CDR3 has 16 residues. Trimming shortened V by 3 bases and J by 2 bases, and 17 bases separated the two germline ends. Germline V gene sequence: CDR1 SGHRS, CDR2 YFSETQ. This chain's CDR3 is CASSSGPLITNTEAFF. In DNA form, the CDR3 reads TGCGCCAGCAGCTCGGGACCTCTCATCACCAACACTGAAGCTTTCTTT.

With respect to this clone: Other DNA sequences in the same sample also yield this CDR3. The rearrangement links TRBV18 to TRBJ2-7; TRBD2 aligns across 10 bases. The CDR3 runs to 14 residues. V trimming: 6 bases; J trimming: 4 bases; junction bases outside the gene matches: 6. Germline-derived CDR1 and CDR2 are KGHSH and LQKENI. CDR3 loop: CASSPGLAEYEQYF. DNA of the CDR3: TGTGCCAGCTCTCCAGGACTAGCGGAGTACGAGCAGTACTTC.

The chain recombines TRBV6-5 with TRBJ2-1; 12 bases line up with TRBD2. The CDR3 totals 16 residues. Germline V CDR1 and CDR2: MNHEY, SVGAGI. V gave up 2 bases and J gave up 5 bases; unmatched junction bases: 4. DNA of the CDR3: TGTGCCAGCAGTTACACTACTAGCGGGGGGCACAATGAGCAGTTCTTC. Translating gives CASSYTTSGGHNEQFF.

This chain connects TRBV7-9 to TRBJ2-5; no clear D gene. The ends were cut back, 5 bases at V and 5 bases at J, with 6 bases in the middle. The CDR3 covers 11 residues. The V gene's germline CDR1 is SEHNR and CDR2 FQNEAQ (reference sequence). Here the CDR3 reads CASSRSETQYF. The CDR3 DNA reads TGTGCCAGCAGCCGTAGCGAGACCCAGTACTTC.

This clone appeared a single time. V is TRBV29-1 and J is TRBJ2-3; D not certain. The CDR3 sequence is 13 residues long. The germline V gene has CDR1 SQVTM and CDR2 ANQGSEA. With 5 bases removed from V and 3 bases from J, the gap between germline ends came to 12 bases. The CDR3 loop reads CSVRRKMTDTQYF. As DNA, the CDR3 is TGCAGCGTTCGAAGGAAAATGACAGATACGCAGTATTTT.

The chain joins TRBV6-5 to TRBJ2-1; no definite D call. CDR1 and CDR2 (germline): MNHEY, SVGAGI. The CDR3 has 13 residues. Trimming removed 2 bases at V and 5 bases at J, with 7 bases between. The CDR3 region has the DNA TGTGCCAGCAGTTACGAAGCCGACAATGAGCAGTTCTTC. Residues: CASSYEADNEQFF.

This CDR3 is CASITSGVREQYF. DNA for the CDR3: TGTGCCAGCATTACTAGCGGTGTTCGCGAGCAGTACTTC. The chain has TRBV28 and TRBJ2-7; 8 bases align to TRBD2. The CDR3 is 13 amino acids. Germline trimming cut 7 bases from V and 6 bases from J; bases unmatched to any gene: 8. Per germline, CDR1 MDHEN and CDR2 SYDVKM.

The chain combines TRBV7-9 with TRBJ1-2; no clear D. The V gene lost 5 bases and the J gene lost 6 bases, with 13 bases spanning the gap. Germline CDR1 is SEHNR and CDR2 is FQNEAQ (reference sequence). This CDR3 region has 13 residues. The CDR3 sequence is CASSLDPANGYTF. The CDR3 DNA follows: TGTGCCAGCAGCCTAGATCCGGCGAATGGCTACACCTTC.

This chain links TRBV7-3 with TRBJ1-1; D is unclear. Germline values: CDR1 SGHTA, CDR2 FQGTGA. Trimming stripped 5 bases from V and 1 base from J, with 8 bases between. The CDR3 loop spans 13 amino acids. In DNA, the CDR3 is TGTGCCAGCAGCGCAGACGGGAACACTGAAGCTTTCTTT. Its translation is CASSADGNTEAFF.

The chain links TRBV14 to TRBJ2-7; D remains unclear. Germline-derived CDR1 and CDR2 are SGHDN and FVKESK. The CDR3 sequence is 13 residues long. V was pared by 3 bases and J by 2 bases, with 8 bases between. CDR3 sequence (DNA): TGTGCCAGCAGCCATGTAGGGACCTACGAGCAGTACTTC. Protein: CASSHVGTYEQYF.

The chain carries TRBV28 and TRBJ2-5; 8 bases align to TRBD1. The CDR3 has 15 residues. CDR1 MDHEN and CDR2 SYDVKM come from the germline V gene. The ends lost 6 bases at V and 6 bases at J; junction bases unmatched: 12. This chain's CDR3 is CASSPLGQGQKTQYF. In DNA, the CDR3 is TGTGCCAGCAGCCCCCTTGGACAGGGCCAGAAGACCCAGTACTTC.

The chain is built from TRBV13 and TRBJ2-5; the match to TRBD2 covers 11 bases. Germline lookup yields CDR1 PRHDT and CDR2 FYEKMQ (reference sequence). The junction had 7 bases not matched to a gene; V was cut back by 3 bases and J by 4 bases. The length of the CDR3 is 16 residues. The CDR3 protein is CASSLWASGRRETQYF. The CDR3, as DNA: TGTGCCAGCAGCTTGTGGGCTAGCGGGAGGCGAGAGACCCAGTACTTC.

V is TRBV28 and J is TRBJ2-3; tentatively, D is TRBD1 or TRBD2 (5 bases each). This CDR3 has 13 residues. In germline, CDR1 is MDHEN, CDR2 SYDVKM. V was clipped by 4 bases and J by 8 bases, with 13 bases between them. The CDR3 DNA reads TGTGCCAGCAGTTCCGGGACGTCTGGTACGCAGTATTTT. Protein: CASSSGTSGTQYF.

The J gene is TRBJ1-5, the V gene TRBV19, with TRBD1 matching 9 bases. The CDR3 sequence is 14 residues long. Germline loops: CDR1 LNHDA, CDR2 SQIVND (reference sequence). Trimming took 3 bases from V and 9 from J; bases not matched to a gene: 6. CDR3 in DNA: TGTGCCAGTAGTATGGACAGGGGAAGGGGGCCCCAGCATTTT. Its translation: CASSMDRGRGPQHF.

The chain employs TRBV11-2 and TRBJ2-3; TRBD1 matches 7 bases. Germline CDR1 is SGHAT and CDR2 is FQNNGV. This CDR3 spans 15 amino acids. The trim removed 5 bases at V and 2 bases at J, leaving 7 bases unmatched. In DNA, the CDR3 is TGTGCCAGCAGCCCCCGGGACAGATACACAGATACGCAGTATTTT. It encodes CASSPRDRYTDTQYF.

This rearrangement joins TRBV6-5 to TRBJ1-3, with 9 bases that match TRBD1. There are 16 residues in the CDR3. Per germline, CDR1 MNHEY and CDR2 SVGAGI. Germline trimming cut 2 bases from V and 10 bases from J; bases unmatched to any gene: 12. In DNA, the CDR3 is TGTGCCAGCAGTTACCGACCCGGGACAGGGAGCTTGACCATATATTTT. Translated, it gives CASSYRPGTGSLTIYF.

As to this clone: Other nucleotide sequences from this sample produce the same CDR3. The chain carries TRBV28 and TRBJ2-7, with D maybe TRBD2 (6 bases). V shed 2 bases and J shed 7 bases, with 6 bases lying between them. The CDR3 runs to 11 residues. Germline V lookup: CDR1 MDHEN, CDR2 SYDVKM. The CDR3 DNA follows: TGTGCCAGCAGTTTAGGGAGGGAGCAGTACTTC. Its translation: CASSLGREQYF.

This rearrangement joins TRBV2 to TRBJ2-3; TRBD1 might be the D (5 bases). CDR1 SNHLY and CDR2 FYNNEI come from the germline V gene. This CDR3 spans 16 amino acids. V was cut by 4 bases and J by 2 bases, with 16 bases left in between. This chain's CDR3 is CASSVRAIVYTDTQYF. CDR3 in DNA: TGTGCCAGCAGTGTCAGGGCGATAGTCTACACAGATACGCAGTATTTT.